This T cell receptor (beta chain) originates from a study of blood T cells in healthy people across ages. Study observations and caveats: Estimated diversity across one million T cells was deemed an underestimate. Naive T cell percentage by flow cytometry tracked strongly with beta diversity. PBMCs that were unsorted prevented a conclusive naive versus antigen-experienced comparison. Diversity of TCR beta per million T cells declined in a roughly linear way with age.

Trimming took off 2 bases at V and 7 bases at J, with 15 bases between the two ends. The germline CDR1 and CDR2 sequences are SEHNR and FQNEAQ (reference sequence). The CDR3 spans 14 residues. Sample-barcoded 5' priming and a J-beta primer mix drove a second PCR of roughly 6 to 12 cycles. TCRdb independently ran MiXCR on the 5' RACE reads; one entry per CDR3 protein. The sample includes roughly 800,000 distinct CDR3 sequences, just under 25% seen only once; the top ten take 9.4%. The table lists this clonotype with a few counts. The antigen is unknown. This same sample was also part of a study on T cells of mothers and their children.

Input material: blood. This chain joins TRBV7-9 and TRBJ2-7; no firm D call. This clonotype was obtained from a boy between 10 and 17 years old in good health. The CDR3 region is CASSLSPSIGEQYF. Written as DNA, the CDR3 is TGTGCCAGCAGCTTAAGCCCCTCTATAGGGGAGCAGTACTTC.